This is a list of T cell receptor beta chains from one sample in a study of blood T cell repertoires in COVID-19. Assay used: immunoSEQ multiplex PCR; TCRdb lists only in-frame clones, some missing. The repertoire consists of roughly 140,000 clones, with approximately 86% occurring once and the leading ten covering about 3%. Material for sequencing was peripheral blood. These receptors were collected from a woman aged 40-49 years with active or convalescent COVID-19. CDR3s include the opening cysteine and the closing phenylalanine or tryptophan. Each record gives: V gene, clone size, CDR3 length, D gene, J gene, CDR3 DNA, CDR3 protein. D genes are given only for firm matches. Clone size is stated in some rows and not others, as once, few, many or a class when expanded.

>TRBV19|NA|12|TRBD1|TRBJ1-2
TGTGCCAGCCGGGACAGTAACTATGGCTACACCTTC
CASRDSNYGYTF
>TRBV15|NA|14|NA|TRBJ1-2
TGTGCCACCAGCAGAGATGTGGGAACGGGAGGCTACACCTTC
CATSRDVGTGGYTF
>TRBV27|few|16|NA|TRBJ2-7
TGTGCCAGCAGTTTATCGGCAGGCGACAGCTCCTACGAGCAGTACTTC
CASSLSAGDSSYEQYF
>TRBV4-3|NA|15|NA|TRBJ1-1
TGCGCCAGCAGCTTTCTCAGGGCTGAGGCCACTGAAGCTTTCTTT
CASSFLRAEATEAFF
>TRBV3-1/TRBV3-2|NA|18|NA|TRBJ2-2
TGTGCCAGCAGCCAAGATTCTAGGCTAGCGTTGAACACCGGGGAGCTGTTTTTT
CASSQDSRLALNTGELFF
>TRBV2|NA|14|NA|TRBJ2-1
TGTGCCAGCAGTGTTCAAAAACTAGCAAATGAGCAGTTCTTC
CASSVQKLANEQFF
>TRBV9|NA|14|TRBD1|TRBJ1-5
TGTGCCAGCAGCGTAGGGACAGGGGGACAGCCCCAGCATTTT
CASSVGTGGQPQHF
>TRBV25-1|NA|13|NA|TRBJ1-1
TGTGCCAGCACAGCCGGGTCTGGTACTGAAGCTTTCTTT
CASTAGSGTEAFF
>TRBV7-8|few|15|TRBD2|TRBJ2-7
TGTGCCAGCAGCTTATTAGCGGGCGGGGCGGCCGAGCAGTACTTC
CASSLLAGGAAEQYF
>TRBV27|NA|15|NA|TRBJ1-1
TGTGCCAGCAGTTTTCAGGGCACTCAAACCCAGGGAGCTTTCTTT
CASSFQGTQTQGAFF
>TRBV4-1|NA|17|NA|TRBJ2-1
TGCGCCAGCAGCCAATTCCCGGGGCTAGCCGGGGGCAATGAGCAGTTCTTC
CASSQFPGLAGGNEQFF
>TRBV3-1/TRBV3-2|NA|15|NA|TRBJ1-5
TGTGCCAGCAGCCAGCGCGGGGAGAGCCGTCAGCCCCAGCATTTT
CASSQRGESRQPQHF
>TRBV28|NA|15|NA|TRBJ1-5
TGTGCCAGCACTCTCTTTCAGCGGATCAATCAGCCCCAGCATTTT
CASTLFQRINQPQHF
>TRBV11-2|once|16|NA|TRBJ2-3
TGTGCCAGCAGCTTATTATTGGGCAGTTGGACAGATACGCAGTATTTT
CASSLLLGSWTDTQYF
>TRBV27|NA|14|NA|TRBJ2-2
TGTGCCAGCAGTAGGCGGGAGAACACCGGGGAGCTGTTTTTT
CASSRRENTGELFF